Listed here are 2 T cell receptor beta chains from one sample, sequenced in a study of regulatory T cells in long-lasting Graves disease. Described time point: newly diagnosed GD, antithyroid drugs for less than 3 months. The TCR library was made from RNA extracted from PBMCs. Through Arm-PCR of CDR3 regions and iRepertoire HTBI primers, TCR beta libraries were built. From the multiplex PCR reads, TCRdb called clonotypes with MiXCR, one entry per CDR3 protein. Of over 200,000 distinct CDR3 sequences in the sample, approximately 20% were seen once. The starting material was peripheral blood mononuclear cells (PBMCs), obtained at new diagnosis, from a patient treated with antithyroid drugs. Receptor source: a female donor with Graves disease.

This clonotype has a count of ten or more. This chain uses TRBV18 with TRBJ1-1; D might be TRBD1 (6 bases). The CDR3 is made up of 14 amino acids. CDR1 and CDR2 from the germline V gene are KGHSH and LQKENI. Trimming left V 5 bases short and J 1 base short, with 11 bases between. The CDR3 DNA is TGTGCCAGCTCAAAACAGGGTGGGAACACTGAAGCTTTCTTT. Its protein is CASSKQGGNTEAFF.

Many counts were recorded for this clonotype. A much larger clone differs from this one at a single base, so this may be a read error. J is TRBJ1-1 and V is TRBV30; 7 nucleotides agree with TRBD1. The CDR3 is 13 residues long. The germline V gene encodes CDR1 GTSNPN and CDR2 SVGIG (reference sequence). CDR3 sequence reads: CAWSVQGYTEALF. The CDR3 DNA sequence: TGTGCCTGGAGTGTACAGGGGTACACTGAAGCTCTCTTT.